This is a list of T cell receptor beta chains from one sample in a study of blood T cells in healthy people across ages. TCRdb fed the 5' RACE reads into MiXCR, producing one record per CDR3 protein. The sample yields more than 900,000 distinct CDR3 sequences, approximately 26% seen once. The sample also formed part of further work on T cells of mothers and their children.

The material sequenced was blood. Receptors were obtained from a girl aged 2 to 9 in good health. Both conserved end residues are part of each CDR3. The D gene is left open where the match is weak. The size of a clone is reported for some rows only, either as once, few or many, or as a class for expanded clones.

j_call: TRBJ1-2; v_call: TRBV6-1; cdr3_length: 14; clone_size: few; d_call: -; cdr3_aa: CASTVGTRDYGYTF; cdr3_nt: TGTGCCAGCACGGTGGGGACCCGTGACTATGGCTACACCTTC
j_call: TRBJ2-7; v_call: TRBV6-6; cdr3_length: 12; clone_size: few; d_call: -; cdr3_aa: CASTTTSHEQYF; cdr3_nt: TGTGCCAGCACCACGACTAGTCACGAGCAGTACTTC
j_call: TRBJ2-1; v_call: TRBV5-1; cdr3_length: 16; clone_size: -; d_call: TRBD2; cdr3_aa: CASSLASGGSGNEQFF; cdr3_nt: TGCGCCAGCAGCTTGGCCTCGGGAGGGTCGGGCAATGAGCAGTTCTTC
j_call: TRBJ1-2; v_call: TRBV7-2; cdr3_length: 16; clone_size: -; d_call: -; cdr3_aa: CASSAGTDGVLYGYTF; cdr3_nt: TGTGCCAGCAGCGCCGGGACCGACGGCGTCTTATATGGCTACACCTTC
j_call: TRBJ2-1; v_call: TRBV20-1; cdr3_length: 15; clone_size: -; d_call: TRBD2; cdr3_aa: CSARGLAGARNEQFF; cdr3_nt: TGCAGTGCTAGAGGACTAGCAGGAGCAAGGAATGAGCAGTTCTTC
j_call: TRBJ2-7; v_call: TRBV27; cdr3_length: 16; clone_size: -; d_call: TRBD2; cdr3_aa: CASSPPRTSGSYEQYF; cdr3_nt: TGTGCCAGCAGTCCCCCCAGGACTAGCGGGAGCTACGAGCAGTACTTC
j_call: TRBJ1-2; v_call: TRBV10-3; cdr3_length: 16; clone_size: -; d_call: TRBD1; cdr3_aa: CAISPLGQGNVYGYTF; cdr3_nt: TGTGCCATCAGCCCCCTTGGACAGGGAAACGTCTATGGCTACACCTTC
j_call: TRBJ2-5; v_call: TRBV2; cdr3_length: 19; clone_size: -; d_call: -; cdr3_aa: CASSPALGGRFLYQETQYF; cdr3_nt: TGTGCCAGCAGTCCCGCTTTGGGGGGGCGATTCCTGTACCAAGAGACCCAGTACTTC
j_call: TRBJ2-2; v_call: TRBV3-1; cdr3_length: 16; clone_size: once; d_call: -; cdr3_aa: CASSHRSPANTGELFF; cdr3_nt: TGTGCCAGCAGCCATAGATCACCCGCGAACACCGGGGAGCTGTTTTTT
j_call: TRBJ2-1; v_call: TRBV4-2; cdr3_length: 18; clone_size: -; d_call: TRBD2; cdr3_aa: CASSQAPGLADPYNEQFF; cdr3_nt: TGTGCCAGCAGCCAAGCCCCCGGACTAGCGGACCCCTACAATGAGCAGTTCTTC
j_call: TRBJ2-2; v_call: TRBV11-2; cdr3_length: 14; clone_size: few; d_call: -; cdr3_aa: CASSLAPTTGELFF; cdr3_nt: TGTGCCAGCAGCTTAGCACCCACCACCGGGGAGCTGTTTTTT
j_call: TRBJ2-5; v_call: TRBV7-9; cdr3_length: 13; clone_size: -; d_call: -; cdr3_aa: CASRGSASETQYF; cdr3_nt: TGTGCCAGCAGAGGGTCAGCTAGCGAGACCCAGTACTTC
j_call: TRBJ2-5; v_call: TRBV2; cdr3_length: 14; clone_size: -; d_call: -; cdr3_aa: CASIGDTHWETQYF; cdr3_nt: TGTGCCAGCATAGGGGACACGCATTGGGAGACCCAGTACTTC
j_call: TRBJ2-5; v_call: TRBV21-1; cdr3_length: 12; clone_size: -; d_call: -; cdr3_aa: CARLMRGETQYF; cdr3_nt: TGTGCCAGATTGATGAGAGGAGAGACCCAGTACTTC
j_call: TRBJ2-7; v_call: TRBV7-6; cdr3_length: 13; clone_size: few; d_call: -; cdr3_aa: CASSSNRLYEQYF; cdr3_nt: TGTGCCAGCAGCTCTAACAGGCTCTACGAGCAGTACTTC
j_call: TRBJ2-7; v_call: TRBV20-1; cdr3_length: 13; clone_size: few; d_call: -; cdr3_aa: CSAIGPGVYEQYF; cdr3_nt: TGCAGTGCCATAGGGCCAGGTGTCTACGAGCAGTACTTC
j_call: TRBJ2-7; v_call: TRBV10-3; cdr3_length: 12; clone_size: -; d_call: -; cdr3_aa: CAIGEETLEQYF; cdr3_nt: TGTGCCATCGGAGAAGAGACCCTCGAGCAGTACTTC
j_call: TRBJ1-3; v_call: TRBV12-3/TRBV12-4; cdr3_length: 16; clone_size: few; d_call: -; cdr3_aa: CASSPWGPEVGNTIYF; cdr3_nt: TGTGCCAGCAGTCCCTGGGGCCCCGAGGTCGGAAACACCATATATTTT
j_call: TRBJ1-5; v_call: TRBV5-6; cdr3_length: 14; clone_size: -; d_call: -; cdr3_aa: CASSAQGWSQPQHF; cdr3_nt: TGTGCCAGCAGTGCGCAGGGGTGGAGTCAGCCCCAGCATTTT
j_call: TRBJ2-5; v_call: TRBV27; cdr3_length: 12; clone_size: -; d_call: -; cdr3_aa: CASTLTQETQYF; cdr3_nt: TGTGCCAGTACTCTTACACAAGAGACCCAGTACTTC
j_call: TRBJ2-1; v_call: TRBV6-5; cdr3_length: 15; clone_size: few; d_call: -; cdr3_aa: CASSPGLYSYNEQFF; cdr3_nt: TGTGCCAGCAGCCCCGGACTTTACTCCTACAATGAGCAGTTCTTC
j_call: TRBJ2-4; v_call: TRBV29-1; cdr3_length: 14; clone_size: -; d_call: -; cdr3_aa: CSVGVPGGGNIQYF; cdr3_nt: TGCAGCGTTGGGGTCCCCGGTGGAGGAAACATTCAGTACTTC